The clone carrying this T cell receptor (beta chain) occurred a few times. Its antigen remains unidentified. The CDR3 is 13 amino acids. The V gene's germline CDR1 is SQVTM and CDR2 ANQGSEA. The data are from a study of a mutant IDH1 vaccine in newly diagnosed glioma. Study at large: The study gave patients eight vaccinations in weeks 1, 3, 5, 7, 11, 15, 19, 23. Either 4-6 weeks after radiotherapy alone or alongside temozolomide, vaccination was begun.

The table came from immunoSEQ multiplex PCR; TCRdb's copy has only in-frame clones and leaves some out. The sample carries roughly 52,000 clones, about 80% recorded once. Time point indicated: week 23, last vaccination. Every single dose of the vaccine, 300 ug of mutant IDH1 20-mer peptide, came with topical imiquimod. Study-wide results and limits: Pseudoprogression appears to have had no connection to changes in top peripheral T cell clonotypes. Among patients, around 93% showed immune responses induced by the vaccine.

Sequenced here: PBMCs, sampled from a glioma patient whose treatment included an IDH1 peptide vaccine. This chain connects TRBV29-1 to TRBJ2-3; a weak D match, TRBD2 (5 bases). The clonotype originates from a man aged 40-55 years with glioma. CDR3 protein: CSVSGQSTDTQYF. DNA of the CDR3: TGCAGTGTGAGCGGTCAGAGCACAGATACGCAGTATTTT.